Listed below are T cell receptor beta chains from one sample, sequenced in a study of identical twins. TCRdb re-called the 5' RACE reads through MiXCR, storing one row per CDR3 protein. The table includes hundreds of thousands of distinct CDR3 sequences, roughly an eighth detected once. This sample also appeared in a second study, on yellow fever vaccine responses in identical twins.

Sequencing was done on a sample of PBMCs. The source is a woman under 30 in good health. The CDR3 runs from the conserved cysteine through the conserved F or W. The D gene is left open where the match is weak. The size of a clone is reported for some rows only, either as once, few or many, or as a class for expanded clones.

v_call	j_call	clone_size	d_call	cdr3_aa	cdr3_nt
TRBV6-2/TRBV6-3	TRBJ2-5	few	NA	CASSYSFYREETQYF	TGTGCCAGCAGTTACTCTTTTTACAGGGAAGAGACCCAGTACTTC
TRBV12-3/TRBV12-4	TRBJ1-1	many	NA	CASSPGQMVEAFF	TGTGCCAGCAGTCCTGGACAGATGGTTGAAGCTTTCTTT
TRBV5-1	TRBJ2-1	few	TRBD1	CASSTTGGSFDEQFF	TGCGCCAGCAGCACCACAGGGGGCAGCTTCGATGAGCAGTTCTTC
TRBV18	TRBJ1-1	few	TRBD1	CASSLDRTGGYTEAFF	TGTGCCAGCTCACTTGACCGGACAGGGGGATACACTGAAGCTTTCTTT
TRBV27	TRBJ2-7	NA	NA	CASSTNSVSSYEQYF	TGTGCCAGCAGTACTAACAGCGTTAGCTCCTACGAGCAGTACTTC
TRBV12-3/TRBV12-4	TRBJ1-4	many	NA	CASSLALVPQAMSTNEKLFF	TGTGCCAGCAGTTTAGCGCTAGTCCCACAGGCGATGTCAACTAATGAAAAACTGTTTTTT
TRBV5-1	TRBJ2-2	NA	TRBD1	CASSFWTGSKVGNTGELFF	TGCGCCAGCAGCTTTTGGACAGGGAGTAAAGTGGGGAACACCGGGGAGCTGTTTTTT
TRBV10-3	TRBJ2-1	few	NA	CAISEAGGSSYNEQFF	TGTGCCATCAGTGAGGCCGGGGGAAGCTCCTACAATGAGCAGTTCTTC
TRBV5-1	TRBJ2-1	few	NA	CASSLAVGNEQFF	TGCGCCAGCAGCTTGGCCGTAGGCAATGAGCAGTTCTTC
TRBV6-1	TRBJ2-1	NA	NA	CASSEARLYNEQFF	TGTGCCAGCAGTGAAGCGCGCCTTTACAATGAGCAGTTCTTC
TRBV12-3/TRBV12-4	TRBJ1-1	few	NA	CASKLSLVTEAFF	TGTGCCAGCAAGCTCTCCCTCGTGACTGAAGCTTTCTTT
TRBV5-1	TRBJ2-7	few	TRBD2	CASSWGGLVYEQYF	TGCGCCAGCAGCTGGGGCGGACTAGTCTACGAGCAGTACTTC
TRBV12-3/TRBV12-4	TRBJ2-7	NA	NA	CASSSSTRYEQYF	TGTGCCAGCAGTTCGTCAACAAGGTACGAGCAGTACTTC
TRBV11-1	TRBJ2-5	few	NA	CASSLEVGIRRETQYF	TGTGCCAGCAGCTTAGAAGTGGGAATCAGGCGAGAGACCCAGTACTTC